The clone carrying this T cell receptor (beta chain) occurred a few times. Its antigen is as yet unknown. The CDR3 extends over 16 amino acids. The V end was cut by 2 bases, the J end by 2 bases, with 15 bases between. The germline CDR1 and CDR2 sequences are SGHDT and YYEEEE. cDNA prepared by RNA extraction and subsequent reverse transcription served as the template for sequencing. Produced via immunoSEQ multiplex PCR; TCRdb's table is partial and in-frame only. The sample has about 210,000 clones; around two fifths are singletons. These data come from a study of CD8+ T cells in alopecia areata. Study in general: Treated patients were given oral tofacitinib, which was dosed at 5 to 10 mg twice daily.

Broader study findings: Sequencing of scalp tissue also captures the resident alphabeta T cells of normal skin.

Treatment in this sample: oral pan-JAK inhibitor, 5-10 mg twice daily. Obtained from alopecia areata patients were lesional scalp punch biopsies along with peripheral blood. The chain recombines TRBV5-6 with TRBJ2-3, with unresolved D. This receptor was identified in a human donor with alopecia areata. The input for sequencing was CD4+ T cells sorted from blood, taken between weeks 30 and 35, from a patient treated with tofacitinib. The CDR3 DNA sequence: TGTGCCAGCAGCTTCATGACGGTAGTTGACACAGATACGCAGTATTTT. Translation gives CASSFMTVVDTDTQYF. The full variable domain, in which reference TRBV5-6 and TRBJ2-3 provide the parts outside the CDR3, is DAGVTQSPTHLIKTRGQQVTLRCSPKSGHDTVSWYQQALGQGPQFIFQYYEEEERQRGNFPDRFSGHQFPNYSSELNVNALLLGDSALYLCASSFMTVVDTDTQYFGPGTRLTVL.